What follows are 7 T cell receptor beta chains derived from one specimen sequenced in a study of cytomegalovirus exposure and HLA in healthy donors. 13 Jbeta primers and 60 Vbeta primers were used for the PCR. Generated by immunoSEQ multiplex PCR, the TCRdb table keeps only in-frame clones and is missing some. The sample records roughly 140,000 clones, roughly 79% being singletons. Material: PBMCs. Receptor source: a woman aged 40 to 50 in good health and CMV-seropositive.

The CDR3 region is CARGGAYEKLFF. DNA of the CDR3: TGTGCCAGGGGAGGGGCCTATGAAAAACTGTTTTTT. This chain connects TRBV19 to TRBJ1-4; tentative D call: TRBD1 (5 bases). Germline V lookup: CDR1 LNHDA, CDR2 SQIVND (reference sequence). The CDR3 is 12 residues long. V lost 9 bases and J lost 6, with 11 bases in between.

This clone came up a few times. The chain recombines TRBV10-3 with TRBJ1-2; 8 bases align to TRBD1. Germline CDR1 reads ENHRY; CDR2 reads SYGVKD. V shed 5 bases and J 2 bases; nucleotides not matched to a gene: 10. The CDR3 runs to 16 residues. The CDR3 spells CAISSGTGLSNYGYTF. The CDR3 DNA reads as TGTGCCATCAGTTCCGGGACAGGCCTTTCCAACTATGGCTACACCTTC.

The chain links TRBV10-3 to TRBJ1-6; a possible D gene is TRBD1 (6 bases). The CDR3 is 14 amino acids. CDR1 is ENHRY and CDR2 is SYGVKD in the germline V gene. V dropped 4 bases and J dropped 5 bases, with 9 bases sitting between them. For the CDR3, the DNA is TGTGCCATCAGTGTGCAGGGGAATAATTCACCCCTCCACTTT. Amino acid sequence: CAISVQGNNSPLHF.

The J gene is TRBJ2-2, the V gene TRBV9; 8 bases line up with TRBD1. J gave up 1 base and V 3 bases, and 2 bases lay outside the gene matches. The V gene's germline CDR1 is SGDLS and CDR2 YYNGEE. The CDR3 is 15 residues long. This CDR3 is CASSGQGRNTGELFF. The CDR3 bases are TGTGCCAGCAGCGGACAGGGGAGGAACACCGGGGAGCTGTTTTTT.

The chain is built from TRBV30 and TRBJ1-6; D ambiguous. The CDR3 contains 13 residues. V lost 7 bases to trimming and J lost 6 bases, with 13 bases between them. The germline gives CDR1 GTSNPN, CDR2 SVGIG (reference sequence). CDR3 sequence (DNA): TGTGCCTTAACGTCCTGGCTTAATTCACCCCTCCACTTT. It specifies CALTSWLNSPLHF.

This clone was seen only once. The V and J genes are TRBV27 and TRBJ2-5; 8 nucleotides align to TRBD1. J lost 5 bases, V lost 1 base, and 6 bases had no gene match. Germline CDR1 reads MNHEY; CDR2 reads SMNVEV (reference sequence). This CDR3 has 15 residues. This CDR3 reads CASSLLDRAGETQYF. The CDR3, as DNA: TGTGCCAGCAGTTTATTGGACAGGGCAGGGGAGACCCAGTACTTC.

The count of this clone is one. The V call is TRBV5-5, the J call TRBJ1-3, with D unclear. V lost 2 bases and J lost 4, with 13 bases in between. CDR3 length equals 15 residues. Germline V lookup: CDR1 SGHKS, CDR2 YYEKEE (reference sequence). The CDR3 sequence is CASSFLQASGNTIYF. The CDR3 DNA reads TGTGCCAGCAGCTTTCTCCAGGCATCAGGAAACACCATATATTTT.